This T cell receptor (beta chain) comes out of a study of CD8+ T cells in alopecia areata. The treatment denotes: oral pan-JAK inhibitor, 5-10 mg twice daily. Lesional scalp tissue (obtained by punch biopsy) and peripheral blood were collected from alopecia areata patients. Extracted RNA was reverse transcribed, and the resulting cDNA served as sequencing template. Data came from immunoSEQ multiplex PCR; TCRdb stores just in-frame clones and leaves some out. The sample holds over 150,000 clones, roughly 50% seen once. Germline V gives CDR1 SGHAT, CDR2 FQNNGV. After removal of 5 bases from V and 0 bases from J, the junction contained 6 bases not matched to a gene. This CDR3 has 15 amino acids.

The chain links TRBV11-2 to TRBJ1-2; 7 nucleotides line up with TRBD1. This clonotype was obtained from a human donor with alopecia areata. This sample comprised CD8+ T cells sorted from blood, obtained at week 24, from a patient treated with tofacitinib. Here the CDR3 reads CASSRWDRPNYGYTF. The CDR3 region has the DNA TGTGCCAGCAGCCGATGGGACAGACCTAACTATGGCTACACCTTC.